The entry below gives a single TCR beta chain sequence along with its context. The target antigen is unknown. The entry originates in a study of cytotoxic CD8 clonotypes in ibrutinib-treated CLL. Overall study: Overall, around 25 responses were partial and 2 complete; following median about 70 months, approximately 15 patients stayed remitted and 12 progressed. After a median around 13 months on treatment (6 to 36), response samples were drawn. Study-wide results and limits: Researchers report that baseline clonality outpaced age-matched healthy donors and tracked circulating CD8+ T-cell counts.

Germline V CDR1 and CDR2: SQVTM, ANQGSEA. V lost 5 bases and J lost 1; bases outside the gene matches: 10. The CDR3 has 15 residues. Method: immunoSEQ multiplex PCR; TCRdb's copy keeps in-frame clones and lacks some. The sample has some 140,000 clones; approximately 89% are singletons. The TCR comes from a human donor with chronic lymphocytic leukemia. The chain carries TRBV29-1 and TRBJ1-1, with TRBD1 matching over 7 bases. Sequences were derived from PBMCs, sampled after 12 months of ibrutinib treatment. The CDR3 is CSVYPRGQQNTEAFF. In DNA form, the CDR3 reads TGCAGCGTTTATCCCCGGGGACAGCAGAACACTGAAGCTTTCTTT.